The 23 T cell receptor beta chains presented below share a single source sample, sequenced in a study of T cells in Graves' hyperthyroidism and ophthalmopathy (dated by TCRdb to about 2019). The library came from multiplex PCR. The instrument was an Illumina HiSeq 2000. The TCR beta CDR3 regions were amplified from the RNA transcripts. A first-round RT-PCR of the TCR CDR3 used the HTBI primer set with the Qiagen OneStep RT-PCR kit. The public reads were run again by TCRdb, first through fastp at Q25 and then through MiXCR, and only productive beta chains were kept. Entries are consolidated by CDR3 protein sequence, retaining the most common genes and DNA. In all, the sample holds hundreds of thousands of distinct CDR3 sequences, and over 35% of those were seen once. The leading ten clones occupy 7% to 10% of the sample. Input material: blood. The source of these receptors is a man aged 18 to 29 with Graves' hyperthyroidism.

The chain is built from TRBV25-1 and TRBJ1-2; D is unclear. The CDR3 runs to 13 residues. With 1 base removed from V and 7 bases from J, the gap between germline ends came to 10 bases. The germline V gene has CDR1 MGHDK and CDR2 SYGVNS. CDR3 nucleotide sequence: TGTGCCAGCAGTGAATGGCTCCAGAGTGGCTACACCTTC. It specifies CASSEWLQSGYTF.

This clonotype was observed once. A much larger clone differs by one base, so this may be a read error. The J gene is TRBJ2-5, the V gene TRBV24-1, with D tentatively TRBD1 or TRBD2 (6 bases each). Germline V CDR1 and CDR2: KGHDR, SFDVKD. V lost 3 bases, J lost 0 bases, and 10 bases lay in between. The CDR3 runs to 15 residues. The chain's CDR3 is CATSDPRGHQETQYF. DNA for the CDR3: TGTGCCACCAGTGATCCACGGGGGCACCAAGAGACCCAGTACTTC.

The genes are TRBV24-1 and TRBJ1-1; D call uncertain. CDR1 is KGHDR and CDR2 is SFDVKD in the germline V gene. The CDR3 runs 12 residues. Trimming shortened V by 7 bases and J by 11 bases, and 16 bases separated the two germline ends. The CDR3 here is CATRSGEEEAFF. The DNA of the CDR3 is TGTGCCACCAGATCCGGCGAGGAGGAGGCTTTCTTT.

The chain links TRBV5-1 to TRBJ1-6; D gene unclear. The V gene's germline CDR1 is SGHRS and CDR2 YFSETQ. The CDR3 runs 14 residues. The V end lost 6 bases, the J end lost 0 bases, and 7 bases lay between the germline ends. CDR3 loop: CASTNSSYNSPLHF. CDR3 DNA: TGCGCCAGCACTAACAGCTCCTATAATTCACCCCTCCACTTT.

A note on this clonotype: A much larger clone lies a single base off, so this may be a read error. CDR3 sequence reads: CSVERQFETQYF. The DNA for the CDR3 is TGCAGCGTTGAAAGACAGTTCGAGACCCAGTACTTC. The chain is built from TRBV29-1 and TRBJ2-5; D is perhaps TRBD1 (5 bases). The CDR3 spans 12 residues. Germline CDR1 reads SQVTM; CDR2 reads ANQGSEA. With 2 bases removed from V and 5 bases from J, the gap between germline ends came to 9 bases.

The chain carries TRBV6-6 and TRBJ1-4, with D possibly matching TRBD1 (5 bases). CDR1 and CDR2 from the germline V gene are MNHNY and SVGAGI (reference sequence). CDR3 length: 12 amino acids. CDR3 DNA sequence: TGTGCTGGGAGCAGAAGGGGTGAAAAACTGTTTTTT. Protein sequence: CAGSRRGEKLFF.

This clonotype was detected only a few times. The rearrangement uses TRBV6-5 and TRBJ2-5, with TRBD2 as a possible D gene (5 bases). With 10 bases removed from V and 2 bases from J, the gap between germline ends came to 14 bases. CDR1 is MNHEY, CDR2 SVGAGI, per germline. This CDR3 contains 13 residues. The CDR3 here is CAIGREGQETQYF. CDR3 coding DNA: TGTGCCATTGGACGCGAGGGTCAAGAGACCCAGTACTTC.

This clonotype has a handful of counts. The chain joins TRBV20-1 to TRBJ2-2; 8 positions match TRBD2. CDR3 length: 16 amino acids. Germline CDR1 reads DFQATT; CDR2 reads SNEGSKA (reference sequence). J gave up 2 bases and V 3 bases, and 8 bases lay outside the gene matches. CDR3 sequence (DNA): TGCAGTGCTAGTCATAGCCGGGGGGGCAACACCGGGGAGCTGTTTTTT. Its protein is CSASHSRGGNTGELFF.

This clonotype has just a few counts. V gene TRBV6-5 combines with J gene TRBJ1-5; 8 nucleotides line up with TRBD1. The CDR3 has 16 amino acids. The germline gives CDR1 MNHEY, CDR2 SVGAGI. The V and J ends lost 6 bases and 4 bases, in that order; junction bases with no gene match: 11. CDR3 protein: CASSASWTGKNQPQHF. The DNA of the CDR3 is TGTGCCAGCAGCGCCTCGTGGACAGGGAAGAATCAGCCCCAGCATTTT.

With regard to this clonotype: This may come from a read error, since a much larger clone is one base off. The conserved closing phenylalanine or tryptophan is absent in this CDR3, likely reflecting a read error. This chain links TRBV5-1 with TRBJ1-6; no firm D call. V lost 5 bases, J lost 6 bases, and 15 bases lay in between. The CDR3 covers 15 residues. Germline assignment: CDR1 SGHRS and CDR2 YFSETQ. The CDR3 region is CASRPYEAVNSPLHL. DNA of the CDR3: TGCGCCAGCAGACCCTATGAGGCTGTTAATTCACCCCTCCACCTT.

Ten or more counts support this clonotype. V gene TRBV10-2 combines with J gene TRBJ1-5, with 9 bases fitting TRBD1. The CDR3 extends over 14 amino acids. The ends lost 6 bases at V and 2 bases at J; junction bases unmatched: 2. The V gene's germline CDR1 is WSHSY and CDR2 SAAADI. This chain's CDR3 is CASRRDRGNQPQHF. The CDR3 DNA reads as TGCGCCAGCAGGAGGGACAGGGGCAATCAGCCCCAGCATTTT.

This clonotype appeared many times. V gene TRBV20-1 combines with J gene TRBJ2-7, with 12 nucleotides matching TRBD2. The CDR3 sequence is 15 residues long. With 5 bases clipped from V and 3 bases from J, the junction kept 8 bases outside the gene matches. CDR1 and CDR2 from the germline V gene are DFQATT and SNEGSKA (reference sequence). The CDR3 region has the DNA TGCAGTGCTCCCCCGACTAGCGGGAGAGTCTACGAGCAGTACTTC. Amino acids: CSAPPTSGRVYEQYF.

The CDR3 DNA sequence: TGTGCCACCGGGACAGGGAAGGCTGGCTACACCTTC. Translating gives CATGTGKAGYTF. The gene calls are TRBV10-3 and TRBJ1-2, with 9 nucleotides matching TRBD1. This CDR3 region has 12 residues. The J segment lost 7 bases and the V segment lost 10 bases, leaving 7 bases of the junction unmatched. Germline CDR1 and CDR2: ENHRY and SYGVKD.

The V call is TRBV20-1, the J call TRBJ1-5; D ambiguous. The CDR3 runs to 12 residues. V was trimmed by 2 bases and J by 7 bases, leaving 9 bases between them. Germline V gives CDR1 DFQATT, CDR2 SNEGSKA (reference sequence). The CDR3 loop reads CSARQVGQPQHF. CDR3 bases: TGCAGTGCTAGACAGGTTGGACAGCCCCAGCATTTT.

This chain joins TRBV19 and TRBJ1-6, with 7 bases aligning to TRBD1. Germline V gene sequence: CDR1 LNHDA, CDR2 SQIVND (reference sequence). V was clipped by 7 bases and J by 6 bases; unmatched bases: 6. The CDR3 length is 14 residues. The chain's CDR3 is CASTRGQANSPLHF. The CDR3 DNA reads as TGTGCCAGTACCCGCGGACAGGCTAATTCACCCCTCCACTTT.

This chain joins TRBV5-6 and TRBJ2-6, with no clear D. V lost 4 bases and J 4 bases, leaving 9 bases between the germline ends. The CDR3 has 14 residues. The germline gives CDR1 SGHDT, CDR2 YYEEEE. The DNA of the CDR3 is TGTGCCAGCAGCACGTCCGGCGGGGCCAACGTCCTGACTTTC. Translation: CASSTSGGANVLTF.

This clonotype was seen a handful of times. The gene calls are TRBV7-2 and TRBJ2-7; tentative D call: TRBD2 (5 bases). CDR3 length equals 14 residues. Germline V lookup: CDR1 SGHTA, CDR2 FQGNSA. V lost 8 bases, J lost 0 bases, and 14 bases lay in between. The CDR3 DNA is TGTGCCAGCTCATCTACCGGGGACTCCTACGAGCAGTACTTC. It is translated as CASSSTGDSYEQYF.

This clonotype was picked up one time. The V gene is TRBV19, the J gene TRBJ1-1, with D tentatively TRBD1 (6 bases). The CDR3 runs 15 residues. The V end lost 7 bases, the J end lost 1 base, and 16 bases lay between the germline ends. Germline CDR1 and CDR2: LNHDA and SQIVND (reference sequence). The CDR3 region is CASTSWEQGNTEAFF. The CDR3 DNA reads TGTGCCAGTACCTCTTGGGAACAGGGGAACACTGAAGCTTTCTTT.

This clonotype was seen only a few times. The chain carries TRBV4-1 and TRBJ2-7, with TRBD2 identical over 8 bases. This CDR3 contains 15 residues. Germline trimming cut 3 bases from V and 0 bases from J; bases unmatched to any gene: 4. From germline, CDR1 is MGHRA and CDR2 YSYEKL. CDR3 protein: CASSHVAGSSYEQYF. CDR3 DNA: TGCGCCAGCAGCCATGTAGCGGGGAGCTCCTACGAGCAGTACTTC.

This clonotype was seen repeatedly, ten times or more. The chain recombines TRBV20-1 with TRBJ1-1, with D possibly being TRBD1 (5 bases). This CDR3 is built from 11 residues. Trimming removed 5 bases at V and 5 bases at J, with 9 bases between. Germline CDR1 is DFQATT and CDR2 is SNEGSKA (reference sequence). The CDR3 region is CSASGGTEAFF. The DNA for the CDR3 is TGCAGTGCTTCCGGGGGAACTGAAGCTTTCTTT.

This rearrangement joins TRBV5-4 to TRBJ1-3; tentatively, D is TRBD1 (5 bases). CDR1 and CDR2 from the germline V gene are SGHNT and YYREEE (reference sequence). V shed 0 bases and J shed 10 bases, with 14 bases lying between them. The CDR3 runs to 14 residues. This chain's CDR3 is CASSLGGASETIYF. CDR3 nucleotides: TGTGCCAGCAGCTTGGGGGGCGCGTCGGAAACCATATATTTT.

The chain couples TRBV20-1 to TRBJ1-5; unclear D gene. The V and J ends lost 0 bases and 5 bases respectively, with 17 bases between them. The V gene's germline CDR1 is DFQATT and CDR2 SNEGSKA (reference sequence). There are 16 residues in the CDR3. The chain's CDR3 is CSARDRREGRYQPQHF. Here the CDR3 DNA reads TGCAGTGCTAGAGATAGGCGGGAGGGCAGATATCAGCCCCAGCATTTT.

Turning to this clonotype: This clone may be a read error of a much larger clone one base away. The chain links TRBV24-1 to TRBJ1-5; 10 bases match TRBD1. The ends lost 5 bases at V and 2 bases at J; junction bases unmatched: 2. CDR1 and CDR2 from the germline V gene are KGHDR and SFDVKD. This CDR3 region has 15 residues. The CDR3 bases are TGTGCCACCAGTGGGGGGACAGGGGGCAATCAGCCCCAGCATTTT. Translating it yields CATSGGTGGNQPQHF.